The 8 T cell receptor beta chains in this list originate from one sample, sequenced in a study of blood T cell repertoires in COVID-19. Assay: immunoSEQ multiplex PCR; the TCRdb copy retains only in-frame clones and omits some. In the table there are 300,000 to 400,000 clones, roughly 90% of which are singletons. Sequencing was performed on PBMCs or T cells enriched from blood (not recorded which). Source of these receptors: a man in his fifties or sixties who had recovered from COVID-19.

The chain uses TRBV3-1 (or the pseudogene TRBV3-2) and TRBJ1-6, with TRBD1 matching 7 bases. The trim removed 6 bases at V and 7 bases at J, leaving 12 bases unmatched. The CDR3 has 16 residues. CDR1 is LGHDT, CDR2 YNNKEL, per germline (reference sequence). The DNA of the CDR3 is TGTGCCAGCAGTAAACAGGGGCGATCCGGGAATTCACCCCTCCACTTT. As protein: CASSKQGRSGNSPLHF.

This chain's CDR3 is CASSAARYEQYF. CDR3 DNA sequence: TGTGCCAGCTCTGCGGCCCGCTACGAGCAGTACTTC. V usage is TRBV18 and J usage is TRBJ2-7; D uncertain. CDR3 length: 12 residues. Germline CDR1 is KGHSH and CDR2 is LQKENI. Trimming removed 6 bases from V and 3 bases from J, with 9 bases in between.

The chain couples TRBV4-1 to TRBJ2-7, with D possibly TRBD2 on 7 matching bases. Germline assignment: CDR1 MGHRA and CDR2 YSYEKL. V lost 0 bases to trimming and J lost 6 bases, with 27 bases between them. The CDR3 is 19 residues long. CDR3 region: CASSQDYRGSGGAVSEQYF. The DNA for the CDR3 is TGCGCCAGCAGCCAAGATTACCGCGGCTCTGGGGGGGCCGTCAGCGAGCAGTACTTC.

A single count supports this clone. The V and J genes are TRBV6-2 or TRBV6-3 and TRBJ2-2; 7 bases line up with TRBD2. The CDR3 contains 15 residues. Germline trimming cut 5 bases from V and 7 bases from J; bases unmatched to any gene: 10. Per the germline V gene, CDR1 is MNHEY and CDR2 is SVGEGT. CDR3: CASSPPWGGYGELFF. DNA of the CDR3: TGTGCCAGCAGTCCCCCATGGGGAGGGTACGGGGAGCTGTTTTTT.

The chain employs TRBV3-1 (or the pseudogene TRBV3-2) and TRBJ2-1, with D possibly TRBD2 on 6 matching bases. Germline V CDR1 and CDR2: LGHDT, YNNKEL (reference sequence). Trimming pared 0 bases from V and 4 bases from J, leaving 25 bases between. The CDR3 runs 20 residues. CDR3 region: CASSQDLGGKPRDQYNEQFF. The CDR3 nucleotides read TGTGCCAGCAGCCAAGATCTTGGGGGGAAACCACGCGACCAATACAATGAGCAGTTCTTC.

The chain has TRBV5-8 and TRBJ1-1; D is undetermined. Trimming stripped 0 bases from V and 6 bases from J, with 15 bases between. CDR3 length equals 15 residues. CDR1 is SGHTS and CDR2 is YDEGEE in the germline V gene. This chain's CDR3 is CASSLDVRIRSEAFF. The CDR3 DNA follows: TGTGCCAGCAGCTTGGATGTCAGGATACGGTCTGAAGCTTTCTTT.

This chain links TRBV14 with TRBJ1-2; D uncertain. The CDR3 runs to 14 residues. V was cut by 1 base and J by 2 bases, with 8 bases left in between. Germline V gives CDR1 SGHDN, CDR2 FVKESK. The CDR3 is CASSQVHFNYGYTF. The DNA of the CDR3 is TGTGCCAGCAGCCAAGTTCACTTCAACTATGGCTACACCTTC. Using reference TRBV14 and TRBJ1-2 for the parts outside the CDR3, the full variable domain is EAGVTQFPSHSVIEKGQTVTLRCDPISGHDNLYWYRRVMGKEIKFLLHFVKESKQDESGMPNNRFLAERTGGTYSTLKVQPAELEDSGVYFCASSQVHFNYGYTFGSGTRLTVV.

Only a few counts were recorded for this clone. The rearrangement joins TRBV5-4 to TRBJ2-3; the match to TRBD2 covers 7 bases. V dropped 2 bases and J dropped 3; count of bases not matched to a gene: 3. In germline, CDR1 is SGHNT, CDR2 YYREEE (reference sequence). CDR3 size: 14 residues. CDR3 sequence reads: CASSFPGGTDTQYF. CDR3 nucleotide sequence: TGTGCCAGCAGCTTCCCCGGGGGGACAGATACGCAGTATTTT.